This T cell receptor beta chain was identified in a study of tumor-infiltrating lymphocytes in oesophageal squamous cell carcinoma. TCRdb re-called the PCR reads through MiXCR, storing one row per CDR3 protein. The table lists more than 15,000 distinct CDR3 sequences, roughly two fifths of them singletons. With 7 bases clipped from V and 6 bases from J, the junction kept 4 bases outside the gene matches. Germline CDR1 and CDR2: SEHNR and FQNEAQ (reference sequence). The CDR3 spans 13 residues. This clonotype was found many times. Input material: esophageal tumor tissue. This receptor was taken from a male donor with esophageal squamous cell carcinoma. V and J are TRBV7-9 and TRBJ2-1; 9 bases match TRBD1. The CDR3 loop is CASISTGGNEQFF. For the CDR3, the DNA is TGTGCCAGCATCTCGACAGGGGGCAATGAGCAGTTCTTC.